The 19 T cell receptor beta chains below all came from one sample that was sequenced in a study of lymphopenia after photon versus proton radiotherapy. Profiled with immunoSEQ multiplex PCR; TCRdb holds only in-frame clones, not every one. The sample holds around 29,000 clones, roughly 94% seen once. Sequenced here: peripheral blood, sampled from a patient treated with photon-based radiotherapy. These receptors were obtained from a woman between 50 and 59 years old with cholangiocarcinoma.

The rearrangement joins TRBV6-4 to TRBJ1-1, with 10 bases matching TRBD1. This CDR3 spans 16 amino acids. Per the germline V gene, CDR1 is MRHNA and CDR2 is SNTAGT. The V and J ends lost 4 bases and 3 bases, in that order; junction bases with no gene match: 8. As DNA, the CDR3 is TGTGCCAGCAGTGTCAGCGCCGGACAGGGGGACACTGAAGCTTTCTTT. Protein: CASSVSAGQGDTEAFF.

Only one count was recorded for this clone. The chain has TRBV5-4 and TRBJ2-7; no clear D. The germline V gene encodes CDR1 SGHNT and CDR2 YYREEE (reference sequence). This CDR3 region has 13 residues. Trimming left V 0 bases short and J 3 bases short, with 7 bases between. The CDR3 region is CASSLGVGYEQYF. CDR3 nucleotides: TGTGCCAGCAGCTTGGGGGTCGGCTACGAGCAGTACTTC.

This chain uses TRBV7-2 with TRBJ1-2; D may be TRBD1 (5 bases). This CDR3 contains 16 residues. Per the germline V gene, CDR1 is SGHTA and CDR2 is FQGNSA. Trimming left V 5 bases short and J 0 bases short, with 16 bases between. This CDR3 reads CASSPRGRGTNYGYTF. The CDR3 bases are TGTGCCAGCAGCCCTAGGGGAAGGGGAACTAACTATGGCTACACCTTC.

The genes are TRBV6-5 and TRBJ1-1; D not resolved. Germline V gene sequence: CDR1 MNHEY, CDR2 SVGAGI. Trimming shortened V by 2 bases and J by 1 base, and 11 bases separated the two germline ends. The CDR3 is 15 residues long. As DNA, the CDR3 is TGTGCCAGCAGTTACGCGACCCCTAGGAACACTGAAGCTTTCTTT. It yields the protein CASSYATPRNTEAFF.

The J gene is TRBJ1-2, the V gene TRBV7-9; weak D call: TRBD1 (6 bases). There are 13 residues in the CDR3. The germline gives CDR1 SEHNR, CDR2 FQNEAQ (reference sequence). V was pared by 5 bases and J by 9 bases, with 16 bases between. CDR3 region: CASSPGTPLRYTF. CDR3 bases: TGTGCCAGCAGCCCCGGGACACCCCTTCGCTACACCTTC.

This chain links TRBV6-4 with TRBJ1-6, with D tentatively TRBD1 (5 bases). Germline V CDR1 and CDR2: MRHNA, SNTAGT. Trimming removed 4 bases at V and 9 bases at J, with 13 bases between. The CDR3 loop spans 14 amino acids. The CDR3 bases are TGTGCCAGCAGTGCCGGGACTTTTGGTTCACCCCTCCACTTT. Its protein is CASSAGTFGSPLHF.

The chain is built from TRBV7-9 and TRBJ2-3, with D tentatively TRBD2 (5 bases). Trimming removed 4 bases from V and 4 bases from J, with 18 bases in between. The CDR3 is 16 residues long. The V gene's germline CDR1 is SEHNR and CDR2 FQNEAQ (reference sequence). Written as DNA, the CDR3 is TGTGCCAGCAGCTCGCCTAGTTATAGGAGGTCAGATACGCAGTATTTT. Amino acids: CASSSPSYRRSDTQYF.

The gene calls are TRBV5-1 and TRBJ2-1, with D perhaps TRBD1 or TRBD2 (5 bases each). CDR1 and CDR2 from the germline V gene are SGHRS and YFSETQ. CDR3 size: 15 residues. V gave up 5 bases and J gave up 0 bases, with 12 bases separating them. CDR3 nucleotides: TGCGCCAGCAGTGGAGAGGGGCCCTCCTACAATGAGCAGTTCTTC. Its translation is CASSGEGPSYNEQFF.

As regards this clone: A read error may account for a junction end that differs from germline. The CDR3 region is CASSHPRDRTVSF. CDR3 DNA sequence: TGTGCCAGCAGCCACCCCCGGGACAGGACGGTATCTTTT. The chain combines TRBV5-4 with TRBJ1-4; 8 bases are a match to TRBD1. The CDR3 spans 13 residues. Germline V gene data show CDR1 as SGHNT and CDR2 as YYREEE (reference sequence).

This chain joins TRBV28 and TRBJ1-3, with D possibly TRBD1 on 5 matching bases. CDR1 is MDHEN, CDR2 SYDVKM, per germline. The CDR3 consists of 13 residues. V was cut by 8 bases and J by 4 bases, with 12 bases left in between. The DNA for the CDR3 is TGTGCCAGCGGCCGGGACGAAGGAAACACCATATATTTT. It codes for CASGRDEGNTIYF.

V and J are TRBV13 and TRBJ2-2; 10 positions match TRBD1. CDR3 length: 17 residues. Germline loops: CDR1 PRHDT, CDR2 FYEKMQ (reference sequence). V was pared by 0 bases and J by 6 bases, with 7 bases of the junction left unmatched. CDR3 amino acids: CASSLGPGQGFAGELFF. The CDR3 bases are TGTGCCAGCAGCTTAGGGCCGGGACAGGGGTTCGCCGGGGAGCTGTTTTTT.

V usage is TRBV7-2 and J usage is TRBJ2-7; a weak D match, TRBD2 (6 bases). The CDR3 is 13 residues long. Per the germline V gene, CDR1 is SGHTA and CDR2 is FQGNSA. Deletions cut 5 bases from V and 7 bases from J, with 15 bases between. Here the CDR3 reads CASSPGRYVEQYF. CDR3 nucleotide sequence: TGTGCCAGCAGCCCCGGGAGATATGTGGAGCAGTACTTC.

As to this clone: This same CDR3 is encoded by further DNA sequences in the sample. This chain connects TRBV14 to TRBJ1-2; 7 nucleotides align to TRBD1. V lost 4 bases and J lost 2; bases outside the gene matches: 7. Per germline, CDR1 SGHDN and CDR2 FVKESK. CDR3 length equals 15 residues. This CDR3 is CASSLHRGWNYGYTF. The CDR3 region has the DNA TGTGCCAGCAGCCTCCACAGGGGATGGAACTATGGCTACACCTTC.

The chain has TRBV7-9 and TRBJ2-5; D tentatively reads TRBD1 or TRBD2 (5 bases each). V dropped 2 bases and J dropped 1 base, with 23 bases sitting between them. The CDR3 is 19 residues long. Germline CDR1 reads SEHNR; CDR2 reads FQNEAQ (reference sequence). The CDR3 spells CASSLFGRGRAGTQETQYF. CDR3 coding DNA: TGTGCCAGCAGCTTATTCGGTCGTGGTAGGGCAGGGACCCAAGAGACCCAGTACTTC.

This chain uses TRBV7-9 with TRBJ1-3; D is undetermined. Germline V gene sequence: CDR1 SEHNR, CDR2 FQNEAQ (reference sequence). The CDR3 runs 14 residues. V was clipped by 2 bases and J by 3 bases, with 8 bases between them. CDR3 bases: TGTGCCAGCAGCTTAAGAACGGATGGAAACACCATATATTTT. Protein sequence: CASSLRTDGNTIYF.

This clone has a handful of counts. The V and J genes are TRBV4-2 and TRBJ1-1; no clear D. The CDR3 contains 15 residues. Germline V CDR1 and CDR2: LGHNA, YNFKEQ. V lost 1 base, J lost 0 bases, and 9 bases lay in between. The CDR3 coding sequence is TGTGCCAGCAGCCAAGCAACAACATTGAACACTGAAGCTTTCTTT. This codes for CASSQATTLNTEAFF.

The V call is TRBV18, the J call TRBJ2-7; 11 positions match TRBD2. The trim removed 4 bases at V and 2 bases at J, leaving 7 bases unmatched. The germline V gene has CDR1 KGHSH and CDR2 LQKENI. This CDR3 spans 16 amino acids. The CDR3 spells CASSQGTSGSTYEQYF. The CDR3 region has the DNA TGTGCCAGCTCACAAGGGACTAGCGGATCCACCTACGAGCAGTACTTC.

This chain links TRBV11-2 with TRBJ2-7; perhaps D is TRBD1 or TRBD2 (5 bases each). The CDR3 has 15 amino acids. CDR1 and CDR2 (germline): SGHAT, FQNNGV. V was cut by 5 bases and J by 4 bases, with 18 bases left in between. This CDR3 reads CASSVTTGREYEQYF. The CDR3 bases are TGTGCCAGCAGCGTCACGACGGGGCGCGAATACGAGCAGTACTTC.

The J gene is TRBJ1-6, the V gene TRBV7-2; possibly TRBD1 for D (5 bases). Germline V gives CDR1 SGHTA, CDR2 FQGNSA. The CDR3 is 14 residues long. The V end lost 1 base, the J end lost 13 bases, and 14 bases lay between the germline ends. CDR3 residues: CASSLGDGLGPLHF. In DNA, the CDR3 is TGTGCCAGCAGCTTAGGGGACGGACTAGGGCCCCTCCACTTT.